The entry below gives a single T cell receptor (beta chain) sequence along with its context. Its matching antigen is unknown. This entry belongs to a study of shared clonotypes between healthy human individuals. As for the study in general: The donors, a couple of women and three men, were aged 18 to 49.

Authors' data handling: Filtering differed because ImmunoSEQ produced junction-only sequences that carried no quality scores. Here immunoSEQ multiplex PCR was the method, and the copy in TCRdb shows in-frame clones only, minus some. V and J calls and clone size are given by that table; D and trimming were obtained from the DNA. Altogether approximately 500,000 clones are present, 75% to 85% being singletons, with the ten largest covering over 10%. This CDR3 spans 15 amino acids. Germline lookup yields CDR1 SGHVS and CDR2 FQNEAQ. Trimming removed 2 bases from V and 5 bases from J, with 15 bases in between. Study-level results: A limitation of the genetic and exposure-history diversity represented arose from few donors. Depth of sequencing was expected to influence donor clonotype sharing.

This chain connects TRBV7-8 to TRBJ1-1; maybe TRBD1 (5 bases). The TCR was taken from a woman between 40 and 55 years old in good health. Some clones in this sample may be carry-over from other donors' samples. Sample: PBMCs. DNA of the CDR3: TGTGCCAGCAGCTTAAGAGATTCGGGGCTGACTGAAGCTTTCTTT. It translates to CASSLRDSGLTEAFF.